This passage covers 19 T cell receptor beta chains from one sample sequenced in a study of identical twins. Using its own MiXCR run on the 5' RACE reads, TCRdb lists one record per CDR3 protein. The table includes around 480,000 distinct CDR3 sequences, roughly an eighth detected once. These same data were also listed under a study on yellow fever vaccine responses in identical twins.

Sample: CD4+ T cells sorted from blood. These TCRs come from a woman aged 18-30 years in good health.

The rearrangement joins TRBV29-1 to TRBJ2-5, with TRBD1 identical over 8 bases. The CDR3 has 13 residues. The germline gives CDR1 SQVTM, CDR2 ANQGSEA. V lost 5 bases, J lost 5 bases, and 7 bases stayed unmatched. Written as DNA, the CDR3 is TGCAGCGTTCGGAGGACAGGGACGGAGACCCAGTACTTC. Its translation: CSVRRTGTETQYF.

The chain recombines TRBV4-2 with TRBJ2-1, with 9 bases identical to TRBD1. CDR1 is LGHNA, CDR2 YNFKEQ, per germline. J lost 2 bases, V lost 9 bases, and 5 bases had no gene match. This CDR3 contains 14 residues. CDR3 in amino acids: CASARDRAYNEQFF. The CDR3, as DNA: TGTGCCAGTGCGAGGGACAGGGCCTACAATGAGCAGTTCTTC.

The V and J genes are TRBV7-9 and TRBJ2-7, with TRBD1 matching over 8 bases. The CDR3 is 15 amino acids. Germline V gene data show CDR1 as SEHNR and CDR2 as FQNEAQ (reference sequence). V was pared by 1 base and J by 6 bases, with 8 bases of the junction left unmatched. In DNA form, the CDR3 reads TGTGCCAGCAGCTTAGTCGGGACAGGTGGCAGCGAGCAGTACTTC. Its protein product is CASSLVGTGGSEQYF.

The chain carries TRBV12-3 or TRBV12-4 and TRBJ2-2; D possibly corresponds to TRBD2 (5 bases). V was trimmed by 9 bases and J by 4 bases, leaving 9 bases between them. The CDR3 consists of 12 residues. CDR3 DNA: TGTGCCAGTGTACGGGGCACCGGGGAGCTGTTTTTT. It is translated as CASVRGTGELFF.

V and J are TRBV10-3 and TRBJ2-7, with D possibly TRBD2 on 5 matching bases. Trimming took off 10 bases at V and 2 bases at J, with 18 bases between the two ends. CDR3 size: 14 residues. Germline CDR1 and CDR2: ENHRY and SYGVKD. CDR3 loop: CATGVPGLTYEQYF. The CDR3 DNA reads TGTGCCACAGGTGTCCCCGGACTCACCTACGAGCAGTACTTC.

This clonotype was counted at least ten times. This chain joins TRBV12-3 or TRBV12-4 and TRBJ2-7; no firm D call. The CDR3 spans 15 residues. V was trimmed by 4 bases and J by 6 bases, leaving 19 bases between them. CDR3 sequence (DNA): TGTGCCAGCAGTTCTGGACCTGGAGTGGTGGGCGAGCAGTACTTC. Translating gives CASSSGPGVVGEQYF.

The chain combines TRBV12-3 or TRBV12-4 with TRBJ2-5, with 7 bases matching TRBD1. J lost 1 base, V lost 4 bases, and 3 bases had no gene match. There are 14 residues in the CDR3. CDR3 protein: CASSYRQGQETQYF. As DNA, the CDR3 is TGTGCCAGCAGTTACAGACAGGGCCAAGAGACCCAGTACTTC.

This clonotype came up once. V gene TRBV30 combines with J gene TRBJ1-1, with 10 bases lining up with TRBD1. V dropped 7 bases and J dropped 4; count of bases not matched to a gene: 12. Per the germline V gene, CDR1 is GTSNPN and CDR2 is SVGIG (reference sequence). The CDR3 length is 15 residues. The DNA for the CDR3 is TGTGCCTCTGGAGCCGCCCGGACAGGGGGCACTGAAGCTTTCTTT. Residues: CASGAARTGGTEAFF. Full variable domain (outside the CDR3, taken from reference TRBV30 and TRBJ1-1): SQTIHQWPATLVQPVGSPLSLECTVEGTSNPNLYWYRQAAGRGLQLLFYSVGIGQISSEVPQNLSASRPQDRQFILSSKKLLLSDSGFYLCASGAARTGGTEAFFGQGTRLTVV.

This chain uses TRBV30 with TRBJ2-7, with TRBD2 identical over 8 bases. Germline-derived CDR1 and CDR2 are GTSNPN and SVGIG (reference sequence). This CDR3 has 14 residues. Trimming cost V 5 bases and J 2 bases; bases outside gene matches: 8. The CDR3 loop reads CAWGTSGGTYEQYF. CDR3 bases: TGTGCCTGGGGGACCAGCGGGGGTACCTACGAGCAGTACTTC.

This clonotype has ten or more counts. The V and J genes are TRBV12-3 or TRBV12-4 and TRBJ2-7, with D tentatively TRBD1 (5 bases). Trimming stripped 6 bases from V and 3 bases from J, with 15 bases between. This CDR3 is built from 14 residues. The CDR3 spells CASRPDSVNYEQYF. The CDR3 DNA is TGTGCCAGCAGACCCGACAGTGTAAACTACGAGCAGTACTTC.

This clonotype was found many times. The gene calls are TRBV5-1 and TRBJ1-2; 7 positions match TRBD1. V was clipped by 0 bases and J by 8 bases; unmatched bases: 7. This CDR3 is built from 14 residues. CDR1 and CDR2 from the germline V gene are SGHRS and YFSETQ. This CDR3 reads CASSLGQQGLGYTF. As DNA, the CDR3 is TGCGCCAGCAGCTTGGGACAACAGGGGCTAGGCTACACCTTC.

The rearrangement joins TRBV20-1 to TRBJ1-1, with D unresolved. Per germline, CDR1 DFQATT and CDR2 SNEGSKA (reference sequence). The CDR3 runs to 11 residues. DNA for the CDR3: TGCAGCATCTGGAAGAACACTGAAGCTTTCTTT. Protein product: CSIWKNTEAFF.

This clonotype appeared a few times. The J gene is TRBJ2-7, the V gene TRBV5-1, with 8 positions matching TRBD2. The V and J ends lost 3 bases and 5 bases, in that order; junction bases with no gene match: 7. CDR1 and CDR2 from the germline V gene are SGHRS and YFSETQ. This CDR3 spans 14 amino acids. The CDR3 sequence: CASSWGLVSNEQYF. The CDR3 nucleotides are TGCGCCAGCAGCTGGGGACTAGTCAGCAACGAGCAGTACTTC.

The CDR3 protein is CSARGTSNNYGYTF. In nucleotides, the CDR3 is TGCAGTGCTAGAGGGACAAGTAACAACTATGGCTACACCTTC. This sequence joins TRBV20-1 and TRBJ1-2; D might be TRBD1 (5 bases). Trimming pared 1 base from V and 2 bases from J, leaving 11 bases between. The CDR3 is 14 residues long. CDR1 is DFQATT and CDR2 is SNEGSKA in the germline V gene (reference sequence).

This clonotype has a handful of counts. The chain uses TRBV7-3 and TRBJ2-1; 9 bases map to TRBD1. The V segment lost 5 bases and the J segment 10 bases; nucleotides outside the gene matches: 6. The germline gives CDR1 SGHTA, CDR2 FQGTGA. CDR3 length: 13 amino acids. CDR3 bases: TGTGCCAGCAGCGTAGGACAGGGGTGGGAGCAGTTCTTC. Translated: CASSVGQGWEQFF. The whole variable domain, filled in from reference TRBV7-3 and TRBJ2-1, reads GAGVSQTPSNKVTEKGKYVELRCDPISGHTALYWYRQSLGQGPEFLIYFQGTGAADDSGLPNDRFFAVRPEGSVSTLKIQRTERGDSAVYLCASSVGQGWEQFFGPGTRLTVL.

In its sample, this clonotype was seen a few times. This chain uses TRBV20-1 with TRBJ2-1; no clear D. Trimming took off 6 bases at V and 3 bases at J, with 9 bases between the two ends. Germline lookup yields CDR1 DFQATT and CDR2 SNEGSKA (reference sequence). The CDR3 length is 12 residues. The CDR3 loop is CSAPRNYNEQFF. The CDR3 bases are TGCAGTGCCCCCCGGAACTACAATGAGCAGTTCTTC.

This clonotype was observed a handful of times. The V gene is TRBV28, the J gene TRBJ2-5; possibly TRBD1 for D (6 bases). Germline V gene lookup returns CDR1 MDHEN and CDR2 SYDVKM. CDR3 length: 15 amino acids. The ends were cut back, 5 bases at V and 2 bases at J, with 15 bases in the middle. The CDR3 reads CASSPPVGQQETQYF. The CDR3 DNA follows: TGTGCCAGCAGTCCCCCCGTCGGACAGCAAGAGACCCAGTACTTC.

The chain joins TRBV6-1 to TRBJ1-6; D is ambiguous. Trimming left V 3 bases short and J 4 bases short, with 7 bases between. Germline V CDR1 and CDR2: MNHNS, SASEGT. CDR3 length: 14 residues. The CDR3 region is CASSEGGYNSPLHF. Written as DNA, the CDR3 is TGTGCCAGCAGTGAGGGAGGGTATAATTCACCCCTCCACTTT.

The table lists this clonotype with many counts. This sequence joins TRBV6-2 or TRBV6-3 and TRBJ2-7; D gene unclear. V lost 6 bases, J lost 4 bases, and 10 bases lay in between. Germline V gene lookup returns CDR1 MNHEY and CDR2 SVGEGT. The CDR3 has 12 residues. CDR3 residues: CASSWASYEQYF. The CDR3 bases are TGTGCCAGCAGCTGGGCCTCTTACGAGCAGTACTTC.